The source of this T cell receptor beta chain is a study of kidney transplant recipient with SARS-CoV-2 infection. TCRdb ran MiXCR on the reads and lists one entry per CDR3 protein. The data contain under 250,000 distinct CDR3 sequences, under 35% of them seen just once; the ten biggest clones take up about 7%. The TCR comes from a young adult male patient who had COVID-19 and was a kidney transplant recipient. Some T cells may be provided by the graft donor. Source: a blood sample, taken at baseline and on day 111 from a kidney transplant recipient.

CDR3: CASSLEQTNRKTYGYTF. The CDR3 region has the DNA TGTGCCAGTAGTTTGGAGCAGACAAATCGAAAGACCTATGGCTACACCTTC. The rearrangement joins TRBV19 to TRBJ1-2, with unresolved D. The CDR3 length is 17 residues. With 5 bases removed from V and 4 bases from J, the gap between germline ends came to 23 bases. Germline assignment: CDR1 LNHDA and CDR2 SQIVND (reference sequence).